The sequence of this TCR beta chain was determined in a study of tumor and adjacent non-tumor tissue in lung cancer. As for the study in general: The cohort had 12 adenocarcinoma, a couple of squamous cell and 1 small cell patients. Aged about 31 to 80 years, patients included under 13 men and roughly 5 women with stage I to III disease. Overall study results and limits: Tumor tissue had significantly higher TCR diversity than normal lung.

With respect to this clonotype: Its target is unknown.

Per the germline V gene, CDR1 is GTSNPN and CDR2 is SVGIG (reference sequence). The CDR3 extends over 14 amino acids. Trimming shortened V by 3 bases and J by 4 bases, and 15 bases separated the two germline ends. The library came from three nested PCR rounds adapted from ARM-PCR protocols. TCRdb used MiXCR to reprocess the multiplex PCR reads, holding one entry per CDR3 protein. The profile covers 40,000 or so distinct CDR3 sequences, with 60% appearing a single time and 35% to 50% taken by the ten largest. This sample's RNA came from whole unsorted tissue. More than 3 cm separated this lung sample from the edge of the tumor.

The sequencing input was distant non-tumor lung tissue. The genes are TRBV30 and TRBJ1-2; D unresolved. The TCR originated in a man in his fifties with non-small cell lung cancer. The CDR3 DNA sequence: TGTGCCTGGAGCCTCCCAATTGAGGGCTATGGCTACACCTTC. This translates into CAWSLPIEGYGYTF.